The T cell receptor (beta chain) described here comes from a study of cytomegalovirus exposure and HLA in healthy donors. Looking at the study overall: Most genotyped donors, approximately 81% of around 370, had Caucasian-associated genetic ancestry. General study results and limits: In a later analysis, HLA-associated TCR beta chains were more clonally expanded than equally common others. Exclusion as indistinguishable affected some V segments, including TRBV6-2 and TRBV6-3. The study assumed roughly uniform donor sequencing depth for presence/absence analyses.

The CDR3 spans 13 residues. V lost 1 base and J lost 7, with 11 bases in between. Looked up from germline, CDR1 is MNHNS and CDR2 is SASEGT. Regarding this clone: Its antigen is as yet unknown.

Use of 60 Vbeta and 13 Jbeta primers characterized the PCR. Sequencing was performed with immunoSEQ multiplex PCR; in TCRdb, only in-frame clones are kept and a portion is missing. The top ten clones hold 7.4% of a sample with around 160,000 clones, 75% to 85% of them seen once. Input material: PBMCs. V is TRBV6-1 and J is TRBJ2-7, with D possibly TRBD1 on 5 matching bases. The sequence derives from a male donor in good health and CMV-seropositive. For the CDR3, the DNA is TGTGCCAGCAGTGAAGAGGGGCCTGAAGAGCAGTACTTC. Residues: CASSEEGPEEQYF.